Given below is one T cell receptor (beta chain) in context. This record belongs to a study of blood T cell repertoires in COVID-19. Whole-study context: T cells, B-cell-depleted T cells, or PBMCs provided the cDNA or gDNA that served as material.

Participant-reported clinical history was the basis for cohort assignment. Each recovered donor of Cohort 3 presented with two negative PCRs, clearance, or symptom resolution. Clones were sequenced by immunoSEQ multiplex PCR, and TCRdb holds only the in-frame ones, with some missing. This table has approximately 160,000 clones, about 90% appearing once. The V segment lost 0 bases and the J segment 5 bases; nucleotides outside the gene matches: 8. The CDR3 is made up of 16 amino acids. The germline V gene has CDR1 MNHNY and CDR2 SVGAGI (reference sequence). The sequence was collected from a woman aged 45 to 65 who had recovered from COVID-19. The material sequenced was PBMCs or T cells enriched from blood (not recorded which). The chain employs TRBV6-6 and TRBJ1-1; 8 bases align to TRBD1. CDR3 DNA sequence: TGTGCCAGCAGTTACTCCCTTTTGGACAGGGATACTGAAGCTTTCTTT. This encodes CASSYSLLDRDTEAFF.